This is a list of T cell receptor beta chains from one sample in a study of blood T cell repertoires in COVID-19. TCRdb's table, derived via immunoSEQ multiplex PCR, lists solely in-frame clones and lacks some. The sample consists of 400,000 to 450,000 clones, 85% to 90% of them appearing once. Specimen: PBMCs or T cells enriched from blood (not recorded which). These receptors came from a man aged 30 to 39 who had recovered from COVID-19. CDR3s include the opening cysteine and the closing phenylalanine or tryptophan.

TRBV5-6 CASSLVASEQFF
TRBV19 CARTRRETDSPLHF
TRBV7-2 CASSLDSNYGYTF
TRBV29-1 CSVKPTSLRETQYF
TRBV9 CASSVEDMNTGELFF
TRBV10-3 CAISESPGTGGDTQYF
TRBV2 CASSRDSNQPQHF
TRBV28 CASSTELAGGGTDTQYF
TRBV11-3 CASSIAGTGGDTQYF
TRBV5-1 CASSFLGSLDSGYGYTF
TRBV6-5 CASGSDSAAETQYF
TRBV7-9 CASSDRVYEQYF
TRBV6-5 CASSPRQHTEAFF
TRBV5-1 CASSLGQTAEAFF
TRBV2 CASSEQGLPNTGELFF
TRBV3-1/TRBV3-2 CASRRTGTSVTYEQYF
TRBV7-2 CASSLAGTKDEQYF
TRBV28 CASSRGGYTF
TRBV30 CAWSPDSHEKLFF
TRBV28 CASTDIDTQYF
TRBV27 CASSSQGSPLHF
TRBV6-1 CASSETIRGYSYNSPLHF
TRBV7-9 CASSSPSAIKETQYF
TRBV5-5 CASSPGTTPGSPLHF
TRBV3-1/TRBV3-2 CASSGGTARRGTGELFF
TRBV6-6 CASSPGQGIGQAFF
TRBV24-1 CATSEEDRSYTF
TRBV28 CASSSKGVYNEQFF
TRBV10-2 CASSESGRGYNEQFF
TRBV18 CASSPVSEYNEQFF
TRBV7-2 CASSAQTVATEAFF
TRBV4-1 CASSPGLVGGTTYEQYF
TRBV28 CASSLSGPQETQYF
TRBV28 CASSFEAGSYEQYF
TRBV28 CASTTQGSNQPQHF
TRBV5-1 CASSELAIDEQYF
TRBV5-1 CASSLWGLAPDTQYF
TRBV28 CASKTSGTGYQPQHF
TRBV11-2 CASSPRPPGLAGGSYEQYF
TRBV28 CASRLDRLEQYF
TRBV5-4 CASSLGFAGPDEQFF
TRBV5-5 CASSHPGAVNTEAFF
TRBV4-1 CASSQEVGGRARNEQFF
TRBV29-1 CSVENWAGGNSEKLFF
TRBV2 CASSESPERVTQYF
TRBV9 CASSPRPGASGRQDTQYF
TRBV6-4 CASSKDRETEQFF
TRBV19 CAIGSGRAFFTGELFF